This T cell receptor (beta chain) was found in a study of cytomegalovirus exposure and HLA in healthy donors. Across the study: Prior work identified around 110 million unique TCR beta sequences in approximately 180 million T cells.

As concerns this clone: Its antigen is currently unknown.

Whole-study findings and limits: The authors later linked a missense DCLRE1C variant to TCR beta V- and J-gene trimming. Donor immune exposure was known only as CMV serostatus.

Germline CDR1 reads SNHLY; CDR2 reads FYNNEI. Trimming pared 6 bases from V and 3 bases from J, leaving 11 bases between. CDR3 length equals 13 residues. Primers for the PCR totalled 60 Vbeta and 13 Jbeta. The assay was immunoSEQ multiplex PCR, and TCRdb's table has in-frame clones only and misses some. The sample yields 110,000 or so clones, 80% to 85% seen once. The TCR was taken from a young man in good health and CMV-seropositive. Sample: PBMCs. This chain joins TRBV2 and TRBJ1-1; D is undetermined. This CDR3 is CASRPPGYTEAFF. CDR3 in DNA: TGTGCCAGCAGGCCCCCCGGGTACACTGAAGCTTTCTTT.